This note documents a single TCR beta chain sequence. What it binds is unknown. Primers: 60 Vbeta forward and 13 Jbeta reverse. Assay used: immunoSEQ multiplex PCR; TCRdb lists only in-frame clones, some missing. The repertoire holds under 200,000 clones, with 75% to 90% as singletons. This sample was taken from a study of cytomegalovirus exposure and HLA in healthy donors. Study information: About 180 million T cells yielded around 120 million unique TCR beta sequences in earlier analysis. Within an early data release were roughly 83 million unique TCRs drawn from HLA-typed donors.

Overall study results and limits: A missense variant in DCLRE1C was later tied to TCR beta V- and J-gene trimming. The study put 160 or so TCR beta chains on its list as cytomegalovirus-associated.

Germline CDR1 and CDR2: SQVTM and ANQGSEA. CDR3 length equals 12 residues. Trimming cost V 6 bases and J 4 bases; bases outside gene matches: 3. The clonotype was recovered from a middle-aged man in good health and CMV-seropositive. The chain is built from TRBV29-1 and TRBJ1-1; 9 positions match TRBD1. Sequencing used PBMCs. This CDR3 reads CSVKGQGTEAFF. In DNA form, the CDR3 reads TGCAGCGTAAAGGGACAGGGCACTGAAGCTTTCTTT. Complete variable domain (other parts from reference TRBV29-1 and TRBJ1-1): SAVISQKPSRDICQRGTSLTIQCQVDSQVTMMFWYRQQPGQSLTLIATANQGSEATYESGFVIDKFPISRPNLTFSTLTVSNMSPEDSSIYLCSVKGQGTEAFFGQGTRLTVV.